Included here is one T cell receptor (beta chain) sequence, with context. This sample was taken from a study of blood T cell repertoires in COVID-19. Study as a whole: COVID-19 samples from acute and convalescent phases originated in the United States, Italy and Spain. Sources were T cells, B-cell-depleted T cells, or PBMCs; the material itself was cDNA or gDNA.

In the original processing: Amplified reference gene primers provided the basis for estimating nucleated cell counts. The repertoire was sequenced with immunoSEQ multiplex PCR; TCRdb's copy has only in-frame clones and lacks some. Clone size and V and J calls were adopted from that table, with D and trimming inferred from the DNA. The profile covers some 120,000 clones, with less than 85% appearing a single time and about 12% taken by the ten largest. This clonotype was sampled from a woman aged 60 to 75 with acute or convalescent COVID-19. The sample was peripheral blood.

The CDR3 region is CATQTNTEAFF. The CDR3 DNA reads as TGTGCCACTCAGACTAACACTGAAGCTTTCTTT. The rearrangement links TRBV28 to TRBJ1-1; D is uncertain. The germline V gene encodes CDR1 MDHEN and CDR2 SYDVKM. The CDR3 is made up of 11 amino acids. Trimming cost V 10 bases and J 2 bases, with 8 bases left between them.